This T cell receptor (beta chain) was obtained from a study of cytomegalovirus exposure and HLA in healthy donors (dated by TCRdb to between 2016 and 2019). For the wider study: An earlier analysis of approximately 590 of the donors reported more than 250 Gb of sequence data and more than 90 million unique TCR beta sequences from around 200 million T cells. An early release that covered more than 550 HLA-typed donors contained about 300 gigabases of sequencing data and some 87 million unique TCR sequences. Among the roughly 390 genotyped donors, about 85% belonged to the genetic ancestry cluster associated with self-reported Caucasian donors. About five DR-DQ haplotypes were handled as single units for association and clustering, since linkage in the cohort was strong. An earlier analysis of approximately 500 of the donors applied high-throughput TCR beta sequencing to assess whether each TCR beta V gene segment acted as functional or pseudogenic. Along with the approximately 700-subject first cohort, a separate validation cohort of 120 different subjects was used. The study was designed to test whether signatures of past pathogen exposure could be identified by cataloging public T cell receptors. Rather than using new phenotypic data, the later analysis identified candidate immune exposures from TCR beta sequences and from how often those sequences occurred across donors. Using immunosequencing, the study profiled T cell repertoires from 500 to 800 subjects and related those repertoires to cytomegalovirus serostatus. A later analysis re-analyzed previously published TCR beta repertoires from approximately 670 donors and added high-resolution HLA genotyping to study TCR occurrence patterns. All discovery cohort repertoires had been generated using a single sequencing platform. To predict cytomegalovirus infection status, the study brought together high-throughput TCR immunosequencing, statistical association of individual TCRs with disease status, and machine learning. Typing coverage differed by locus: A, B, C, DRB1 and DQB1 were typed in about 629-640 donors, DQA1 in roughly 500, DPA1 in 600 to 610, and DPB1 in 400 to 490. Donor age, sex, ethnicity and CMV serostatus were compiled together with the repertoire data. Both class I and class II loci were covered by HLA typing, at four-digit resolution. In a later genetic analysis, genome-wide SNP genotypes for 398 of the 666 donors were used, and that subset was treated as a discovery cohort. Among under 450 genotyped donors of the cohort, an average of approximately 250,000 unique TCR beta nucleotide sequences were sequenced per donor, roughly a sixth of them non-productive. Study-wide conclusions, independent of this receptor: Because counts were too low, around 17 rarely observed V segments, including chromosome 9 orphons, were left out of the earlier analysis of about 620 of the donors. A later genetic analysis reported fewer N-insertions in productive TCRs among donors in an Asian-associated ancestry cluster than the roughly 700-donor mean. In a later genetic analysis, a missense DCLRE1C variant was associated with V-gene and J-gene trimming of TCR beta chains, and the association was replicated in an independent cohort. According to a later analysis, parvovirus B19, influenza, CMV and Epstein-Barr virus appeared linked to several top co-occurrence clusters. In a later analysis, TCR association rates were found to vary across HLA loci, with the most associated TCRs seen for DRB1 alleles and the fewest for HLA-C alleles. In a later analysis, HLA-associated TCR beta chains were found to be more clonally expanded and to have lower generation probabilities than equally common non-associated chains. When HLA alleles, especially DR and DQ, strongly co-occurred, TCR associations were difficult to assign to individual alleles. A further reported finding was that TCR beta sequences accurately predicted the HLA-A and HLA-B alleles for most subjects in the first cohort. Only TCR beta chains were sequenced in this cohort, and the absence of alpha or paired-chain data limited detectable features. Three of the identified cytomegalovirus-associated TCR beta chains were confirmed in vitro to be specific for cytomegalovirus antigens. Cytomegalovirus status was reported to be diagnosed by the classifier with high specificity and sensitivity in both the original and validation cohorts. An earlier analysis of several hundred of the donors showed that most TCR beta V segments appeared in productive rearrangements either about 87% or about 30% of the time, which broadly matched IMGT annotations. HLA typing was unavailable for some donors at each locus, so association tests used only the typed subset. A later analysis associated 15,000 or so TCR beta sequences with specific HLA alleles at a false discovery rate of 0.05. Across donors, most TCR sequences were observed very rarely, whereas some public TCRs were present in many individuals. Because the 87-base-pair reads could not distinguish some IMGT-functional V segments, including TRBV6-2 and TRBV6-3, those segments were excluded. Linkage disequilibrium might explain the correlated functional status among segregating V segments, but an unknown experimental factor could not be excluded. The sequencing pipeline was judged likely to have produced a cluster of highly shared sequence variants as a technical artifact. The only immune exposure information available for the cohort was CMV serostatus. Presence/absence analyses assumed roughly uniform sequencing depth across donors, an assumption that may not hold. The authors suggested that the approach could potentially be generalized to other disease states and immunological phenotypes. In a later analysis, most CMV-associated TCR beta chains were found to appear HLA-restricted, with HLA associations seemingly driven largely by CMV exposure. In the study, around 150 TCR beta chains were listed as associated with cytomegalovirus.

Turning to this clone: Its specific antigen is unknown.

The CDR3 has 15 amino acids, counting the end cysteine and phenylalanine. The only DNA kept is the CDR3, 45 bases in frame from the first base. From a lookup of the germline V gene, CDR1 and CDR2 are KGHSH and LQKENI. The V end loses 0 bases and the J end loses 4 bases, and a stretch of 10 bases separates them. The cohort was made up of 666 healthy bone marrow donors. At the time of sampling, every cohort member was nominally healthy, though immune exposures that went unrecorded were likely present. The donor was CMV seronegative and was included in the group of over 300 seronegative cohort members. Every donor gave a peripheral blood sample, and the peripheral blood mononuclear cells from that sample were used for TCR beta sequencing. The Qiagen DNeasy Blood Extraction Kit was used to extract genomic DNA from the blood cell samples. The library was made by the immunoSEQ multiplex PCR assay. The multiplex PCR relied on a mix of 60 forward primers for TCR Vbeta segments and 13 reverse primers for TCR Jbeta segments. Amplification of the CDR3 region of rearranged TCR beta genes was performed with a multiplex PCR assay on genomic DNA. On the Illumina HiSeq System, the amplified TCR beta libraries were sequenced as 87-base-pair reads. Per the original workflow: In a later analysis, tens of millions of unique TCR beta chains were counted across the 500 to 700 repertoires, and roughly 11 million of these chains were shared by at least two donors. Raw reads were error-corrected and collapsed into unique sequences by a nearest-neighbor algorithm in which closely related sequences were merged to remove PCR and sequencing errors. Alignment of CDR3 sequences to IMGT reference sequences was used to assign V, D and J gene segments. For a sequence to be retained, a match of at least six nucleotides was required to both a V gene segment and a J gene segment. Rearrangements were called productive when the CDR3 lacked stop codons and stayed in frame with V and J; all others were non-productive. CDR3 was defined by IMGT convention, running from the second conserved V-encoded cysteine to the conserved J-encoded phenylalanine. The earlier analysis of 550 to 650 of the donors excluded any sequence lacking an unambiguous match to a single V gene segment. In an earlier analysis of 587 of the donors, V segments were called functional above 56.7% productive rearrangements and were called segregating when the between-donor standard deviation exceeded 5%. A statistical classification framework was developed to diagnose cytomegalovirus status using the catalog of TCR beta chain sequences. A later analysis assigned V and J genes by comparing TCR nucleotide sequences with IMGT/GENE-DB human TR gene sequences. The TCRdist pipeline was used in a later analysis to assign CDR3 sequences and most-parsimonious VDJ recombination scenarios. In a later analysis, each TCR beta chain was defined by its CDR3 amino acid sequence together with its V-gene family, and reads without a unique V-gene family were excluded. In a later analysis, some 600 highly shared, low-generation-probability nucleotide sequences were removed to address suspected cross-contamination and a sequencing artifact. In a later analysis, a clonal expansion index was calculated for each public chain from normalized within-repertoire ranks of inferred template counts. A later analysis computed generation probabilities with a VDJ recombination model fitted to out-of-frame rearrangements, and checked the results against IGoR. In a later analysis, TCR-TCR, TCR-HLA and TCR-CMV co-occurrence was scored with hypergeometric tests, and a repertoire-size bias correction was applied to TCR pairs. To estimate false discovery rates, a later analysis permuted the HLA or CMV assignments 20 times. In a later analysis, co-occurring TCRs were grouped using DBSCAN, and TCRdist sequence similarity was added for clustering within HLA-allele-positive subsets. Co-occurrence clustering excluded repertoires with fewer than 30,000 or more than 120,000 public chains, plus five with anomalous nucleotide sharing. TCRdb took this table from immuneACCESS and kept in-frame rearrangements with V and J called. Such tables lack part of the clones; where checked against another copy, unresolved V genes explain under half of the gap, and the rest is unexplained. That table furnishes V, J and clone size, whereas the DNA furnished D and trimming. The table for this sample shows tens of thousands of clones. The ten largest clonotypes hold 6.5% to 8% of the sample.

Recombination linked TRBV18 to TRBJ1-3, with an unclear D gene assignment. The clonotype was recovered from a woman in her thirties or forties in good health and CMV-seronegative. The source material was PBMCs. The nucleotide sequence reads TGTGCCAGCTCACCACCGTCGGGTGCCGGAAACACCATATATTTT. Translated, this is CASSPPSGAGNTIYF.